The sequence of this TCR beta chain was determined in a study of blood T cell repertoires in COVID-19 (dated by TCRdb to the early 2020s). As for the study more broadly: The collaborator samples originated in the United States, Italy and Spain and spanned the acute and convalescent phases of COVID-19. The prospective study material was composed of cDNA or gDNA derived from T cells, B-cell-depleted T cells, or PBMCs. Deeply sampled blood TCRbeta repertoires from subjects exposed to, actively infected with, or recovered from COVID-19 were included in the dataset. The repertoires were made available in a free public database intended to serve as a resource for research on the immune response to SARS-CoV-2. Samples came from the ongoing ImmuneRACE study (first 160 participants) plus 1,254 subjects from 6 global collaborators. Sample metadata almost always included a de-identified subject ID, COVID-19 status, age in years and sex. Where HLA class I and class II types were available, the types were taken from metadata supplied by the sample provider, not from assay-based typing. Study-wide conclusions, independent of this receptor: Clinical and demographic metadata were provided uncurated, with the amount varying by source and participant.

Turning to this clone: No antigen is known for it. No qualities accompany the bases; no much larger clone lies one base away.

From the germline V gene, CDR1 is MNHGY and CDR2 is SVAAGI. The CDR3, from cysteine to phenylalanine, totals 16 residues. The DNA shown is the 48-base CDR3, in frame from base 1. The V and J ends are trimmed by 7 bases and 7 bases, leaving 22 bases between them. At one collaborating source in Seattle, patients were enrolled during active infection and were followed longitudinally through the course of disease. Each collaborating institution followed its own protocols to collect whole blood in K2EDTA tubes. Collaborator samples were shipped for TCRbeta analysis as frozen whole blood, isolated PBMCs, or DNA extracted from either sample type. TCRbeta CDR3 regions were amplified from genomic DNA using the immunoSEQ Assay, a bias-controlled multiplex PCR. In the paper's pipeline: Within the assay, amplification of reference gene primers was used to estimate how many nucleated cells each sample contained. To quantify the absolute abundance of each unique TCRbeta CDR3 rearrangement, sequence reads were collapsed and filtered. For each sample, productive Simpson clonality was calculated as the square root of Simpson's diversity index over productive rearrangements. This is the immuneACCESS table as TCRdb keeps it, with only in-frame sequences that have V and J called. A part of the clones is gone; compared with another copy, unresolved V genes explain less than half, and the rest is unexplained. V and J calls and clone size are given by that table; D and trimming were obtained from the DNA. For this sample the table gives some 200,000 clones, of which around 84% were detected only once. The ten largest clones represent about 14% of the sample.

The clonotype originates from a woman in her 70s with COVID-19, enrolled during active disease. The chain is made from TRBV6-9 and TRBJ1-4; a weak D assignment points to TRBD1 (5 bases agree). The sequenced sample was peripheral blood. The DNA sequence is TGTGCCAGCACCCAGATCGCTCCCAGGGAGGGTGAAAAACTGTTTTTT. Translated, it reads CASTQIAPREGEKLFF.